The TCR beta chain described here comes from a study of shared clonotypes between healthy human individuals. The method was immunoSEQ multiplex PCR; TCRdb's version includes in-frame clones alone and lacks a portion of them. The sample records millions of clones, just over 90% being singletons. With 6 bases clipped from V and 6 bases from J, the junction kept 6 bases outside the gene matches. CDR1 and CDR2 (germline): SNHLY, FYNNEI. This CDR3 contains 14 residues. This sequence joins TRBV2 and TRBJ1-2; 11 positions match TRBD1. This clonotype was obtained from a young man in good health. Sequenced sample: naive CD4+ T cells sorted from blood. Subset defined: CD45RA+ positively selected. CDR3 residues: CASRRTDRGHGYTF. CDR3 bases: TGTGCCAGCAGAAGAACGGACAGGGGGCATGGCTACACCTTC. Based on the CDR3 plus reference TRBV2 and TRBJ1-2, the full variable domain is EPEVTQTPSHQVTQMGQEVILRCVPISNHLYFYWYRQILGQKVEFLVSFYNNEISEKSEIFDDQFSVERPDGSNFTLKIRSTKLEDSAMYFCASRRTDRGHGYTFGSGTRLTVV.